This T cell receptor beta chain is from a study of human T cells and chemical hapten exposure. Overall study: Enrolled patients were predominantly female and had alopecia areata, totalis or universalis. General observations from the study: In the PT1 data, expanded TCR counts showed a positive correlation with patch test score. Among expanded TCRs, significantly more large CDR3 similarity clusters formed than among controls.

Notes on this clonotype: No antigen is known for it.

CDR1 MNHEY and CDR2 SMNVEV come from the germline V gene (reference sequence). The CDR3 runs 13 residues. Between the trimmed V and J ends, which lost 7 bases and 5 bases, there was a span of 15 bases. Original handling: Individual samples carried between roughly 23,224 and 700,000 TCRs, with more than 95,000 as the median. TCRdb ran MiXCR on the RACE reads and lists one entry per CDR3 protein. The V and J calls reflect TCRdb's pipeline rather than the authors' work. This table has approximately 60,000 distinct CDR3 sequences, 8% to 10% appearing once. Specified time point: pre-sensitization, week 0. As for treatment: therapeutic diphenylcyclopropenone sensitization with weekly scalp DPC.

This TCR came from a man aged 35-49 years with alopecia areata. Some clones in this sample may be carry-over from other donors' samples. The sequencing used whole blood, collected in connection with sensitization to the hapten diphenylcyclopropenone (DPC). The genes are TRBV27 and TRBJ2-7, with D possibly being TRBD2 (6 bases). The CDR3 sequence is CASTRPPGDEQYF. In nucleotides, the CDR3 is TGTGCCAGCACCCGGCCCCCGGGGGACGAGCAGTACTTC.